The entry below describes one T cell receptor (beta chain). Clones were read by immunoSEQ multiplex PCR, and TCRdb kept only the in-frame ones, dropping some. The top ten hold roughly 0.7% of the sample, which has about 110,000 clones, approximately 95% seen once. This record comes from a study of cytomegalovirus exposure and HLA in healthy donors. Donors were drawn from the approximately 110-subject validation cohort, separate from the approximately 670-subject first cohort. CDR1 and CDR2 from the germline V gene are SGHNT and YYREEE (reference sequence). The V gene end was trimmed by 4 bases and the J gene end by 8 bases; junction bases not matched to a gene: 10. The CDR3 spans 16 residues.

The sequencing input was PBMCs. The origin of this receptor is a woman aged 18-29 years in good health and CMV-seronegative. This chain links TRBV5-4 with TRBJ2-1; 12 bases fit TRBD2. The CDR3 nucleotides are TGTGCCAGCAGCCAACCTCCTAGCGGGGGGGCCGATGAGCAGTTCTTC. Its protein is CASSQPPSGGADEQFF.